A single sample is the source of the 27 T cell receptor beta chains below, sequenced in a study of T-cell memory formation after mild COVID-19. Each CDR3 protein gets one entry after TCRdb re-called the 5' RACE reads with MiXCR. Among more than 250,000 distinct CDR3 sequences listed, roughly 16% were seen once. Material for sequencing was PBMCs or a T cell subset sorted from them (not recorded which). The receptor set was obtained from a man aged 18 to 35 who had mild COVID-19 (a few samples of this study predate the infection). Cell type and time point are not known.

This chain connects TRBV9 to TRBJ1-5, with D tentatively TRBD1 (6 bases). The germline CDR1 and CDR2 sequences are SGDLS and YYNGEE. Trimming shortened V by 4 bases and J by 6 bases, and 17 bases separated the two germline ends. The CDR3 covers 15 residues. CDR3 DNA sequence: TGTGCCAGCAGCAAGGGTGAGGGGGTTTCTCAGCCCCAGCATTTT. It codes for CASSKGEGVSQPQHF.

CDR3: CASSSAGPPGAFF. CDR3 sequence (DNA): TGTGCCAGCAGCTCCGCGGGGCCTCCCGGGGCTTTCTTT. The chain combines TRBV5-4 with TRBJ1-1, with D possibly being TRBD1 (5 bases). The germline CDR1 and CDR2 sequences are SGHNT and YYREEE (reference sequence). The CDR3 consists of 13 residues. V dropped 3 bases and J dropped 11 bases, with 17 bases sitting between them.

The chain combines TRBV4-3 with TRBJ1-6, with TRBD1 matching over 10 bases. Germline CDR1 LGHNA, CDR2 YSLEER. The CDR3 spans 16 residues. Losses at the gene ends were 1 base for V and 9 bases for J; bases not matched to a gene: 6. The CDR3 DNA follows: TGCGCCAGCAGCCAAGTCGGAGGACAGGGGGGTTCACCCCTCCACTTT. It encodes CASSQVGGQGGSPLHF.

This clonotype was found a few times. This rearrangement joins TRBV28 to TRBJ1-5; 10 bases match TRBD1. This CDR3 has 17 amino acids. V lost 4 bases to trimming and J lost 3 bases; unmatched junction nucleotides: 9. Germline CDR1 is MDHEN and CDR2 is SYDVKM. The CDR3: CASSSPGQGFNNQPQHF. The CDR3 coding sequence is TGTGCCAGCAGTTCCCCGGGACAGGGGTTTAACAATCAGCCCCAGCATTTT.

This chain uses TRBV15 with TRBJ1-5, with D unresolved. Trimming shortened V by 0 bases and J by 7 bases, and 10 bases separated the two germline ends. CDR3 length: 14 amino acids. Germline CDR1 LNHNV, CDR2 YYDKDF (reference sequence). CDR3 DNA sequence: TGTGCCACCAGCAGAGATCGACCAGGCCAGCCCCAGCATTTT. The encoded protein is CATSRDRPGQPQHF.

V is TRBV5-1 and J is TRBJ2-1; D gene unclear. The CDR3 spans 15 residues. V gave up 2 bases and J gave up 0 bases, with 9 bases separating them. Germline V gene sequence: CDR1 SGHRS, CDR2 YFSETQ. The DNA for the CDR3 is TGCGCCAGCAGCTTCGGTGCAGACTCCTACAATGAGCAGTTCTTC. This sequence encodes CASSFGADSYNEQFF.

This clonotype was observed a few times. The chain couples TRBV5-1 to TRBJ1-3, with 9 bases matching TRBD1. Germline trimming cut 4 bases from V and 0 bases from J; bases unmatched to any gene: 5. CDR1 and CDR2 from the germline V gene are SGHRS and YFSETQ. The CDR3 is 16 residues long. The CDR3 DNA is TGCGCCAGCAGCAGGGGGACAGGGACCTCTGGAAACACCATATATTTT. Translating it yields CASSRGTGTSGNTIYF.

V usage is TRBV12-3 or TRBV12-4 and J usage is TRBJ1-2; D is unclear. The CDR3 covers 14 residues. V was trimmed by 5 bases and J by 3 bases, leaving 13 bases between them. CDR3 coding DNA: TGTGCCAGCAGTCCGGGCCACCCCTACTATGGCTACACCTTC. The encoded protein is CASSPGHPYYGYTF.

This clonotype was counted between two and nine times. V usage is TRBV12-3 or TRBV12-4 and J usage is TRBJ1-1; no firm D call. This CDR3 region has 13 residues. V lost 4 bases to trimming and J lost 4 bases, with 10 bases between them. This chain's CDR3 is CASSSRVITEAFF. DNA for the CDR3: TGTGCCAGCAGTTCTCGGGTTATCACTGAAGCTTTCTTT.

This chain uses TRBV4-1 with TRBJ1-6, with D possibly TRBD1 on 5 matching bases. V dropped 4 bases and J dropped 9 bases, with 16 bases sitting between them. Germline V lookup: CDR1 MGHRA, CDR2 YSYEKL. This CDR3 has 15 residues. CDR3 loop: CASSPWGERSSPLHF. The CDR3 region has the DNA TGCGCCAGCAGCCCTTGGGGGGAACGCAGTTCACCCCTCCACTTT.

The sample holds a few counts of this clonotype. The rearrangement uses TRBV6-5 and TRBJ2-5; D possibly corresponds to TRBD1 (5 bases). Germline V gives CDR1 MNHEY, CDR2 SVGAGI. This CDR3 region has 15 residues. V lost 0 bases, J lost 5 bases, and 13 bases lay in between. CDR3 sequence reads: CASSYSWTQGETQYF. CDR3 in DNA: TGTGCCAGCAGTTACTCGTGGACACAAGGGGAGACCCAGTACTTC.

In its sample, this clonotype was seen a few times. The chain is built from TRBV7-6 and TRBJ2-2; D is unresolved. CDR3 length: 18 residues. Germline loops: CDR1 SGHVS, CDR2 FNYEAQ. Trimming removed 0 bases at V and 3 bases at J, with 17 bases between. The CDR3 DNA reads as TGTGCCAGCAGCTTAGCGACCCTGCTAGGTCGGGACACCGGGGAGCTGTTTTTT. This gives the protein CASSLATLLGRDTGELFF.

The chain is built from TRBV18 and TRBJ2-5; perhaps TRBD2 as D (6 bases). Trimming took off 2 bases at V and 4 bases at J, with 8 bases between the two ends. The germline V gene encodes CDR1 KGHSH and CDR2 LQKENI. CDR3 length equals 13 residues. In nucleotides, the CDR3 is TGTGCCAGCTCACCAAGGAGGGCAGAGACCCAGTACTTC. Translated, it gives CASSPRRAETQYF.

This clonotype appeared a few times. The CDR3 DNA follows: TGTGCCAGCAGCTTCCTCGCGTCTGGGAAGGAAAAACTGTTTTTT. This sequence encodes CASSFLASGKEKLFF. The V call is TRBV5-6, the J call TRBJ1-4; no reliable D call. The V gene's germline CDR1 is SGHDT and CDR2 YYEEEE. V lost 2 bases to trimming and J lost 8 bases, with 16 bases between them. The CDR3 is 15 amino acids. Full variable domain (remainder filled in from reference TRBV5-6 and TRBJ1-4): DAGVTQSPTHLIKTRGQQVTLRCSPKSGHDTVSWYQQALGQGPQFIFQYYEEEERQRGNFPDRFSGHQFPNYSSELNVNALLLGDSALYLCASSFLASGKEKLFFGSGTQLSVL.

The chain joins TRBV5-1 to TRBJ2-2; D gene unclear. From germline, CDR1 is SGHRS and CDR2 YFSETQ. The germline V and J ends were trimmed by 0 bases and 1 base, with 10 bases remaining between them. The CDR3 has 16 residues. CDR3 in amino acids: CASSLGGNGNTGELFF. CDR3 nucleotides: TGCGCCAGCAGCTTGGGTGGGAACGGGAACACCGGGGAGCTGTTTTTT.

The CDR3 DNA is TGTGCCAGCAGCTTTTATATGCCTAGCACAGATACGCAGTATTTT. It specifies CASSFYMPSTDTQYF. This sequence joins TRBV7-2 and TRBJ2-3; no definite D call. Germline assignment: CDR1 SGHTA and CDR2 FQGNSA. Trimming removed 3 bases from V and 0 bases from J, with 10 bases in between. The CDR3 runs to 15 residues.

This clonotype was counted between two and nine times. The gene calls are TRBV3-2 and TRBJ1-1. TRBV3-2 is an annotated pseudogene. This CDR3 is 13 amino acids long. As DNA, the CDR3 is TGTGCCAGCAGCCAAGACGTGGCAACTGAAGCTTTCTTT. Translated, it gives CASSQDVATEAFF.

The sample holds a few counts of this clonotype. The rearrangement joins TRBV18 to TRBJ1-1; maybe TRBD1 (5 bases). Germline V gives CDR1 KGHSH, CDR2 LQKENI. V was clipped by 6 bases and J by 4 bases, with 9 bases between them. CDR3 length equals 12 residues. In nucleotides, the CDR3 is TGTGCCAGCTCCGCGAGGGGCACTGAAGCTTTCTTT. It translates to CASSARGTEAFF.

The genes are TRBV25-1 and TRBJ2-1; D might be TRBD1 (6 bases). Germline loops: CDR1 MGHDK, CDR2 SYGVNS. The germline V and J ends were trimmed by 5 bases and 10 bases, with 9 bases remaining between them. The CDR3 runs 11 residues. The CDR3 DNA sequence: TGTGCCAGCAGTACAGGGCCCGAGCAGTTCTTC. Its protein product is CASSTGPEQFF.

This clonotype was seen more than once but under ten times. J is TRBJ1-6 and V is TRBV7-9; D may be TRBD1 (5 bases). V was trimmed by 5 bases and J by 10 bases, leaving 21 bases between them. Germline-derived CDR1 and CDR2 are SEHNR and FQNEAQ (reference sequence). There are 16 residues in the CDR3. The CDR3 coding sequence is TGTGCCAGCAGCCAGCCCGGGGGAGGGAGAGGCTCACCCCTCCACTTT. Protein sequence: CASSQPGGGRGSPLHF.

The rearrangement uses TRBV6-5 and TRBJ2-5; the D gene is possibly TRBD1 (5 bases). Per the germline V gene, CDR1 is MNHEY and CDR2 is SVGAGI. The CDR3 totals 14 residues. Trimming left V 6 bases short and J 3 bases short, with 14 bases between. The CDR3 reads CASRNPSGKETQYF. Here the CDR3 DNA reads TGTGCCAGCAGAAACCCGTCAGGGAAAGAGACCCAGTACTTC.

This sequence joins TRBV28 and TRBJ1-2; 8 nucleotides agree with TRBD1. The CDR3 is 15 amino acids. CDR1 is MDHEN and CDR2 is SYDVKM in the germline V gene. The V segment lost 2 bases and the J segment 6 bases; nucleotides outside the gene matches: 8. This CDR3 is CASSLGPRTGHGYTF. In DNA, the CDR3 is TGTGCCAGCAGTTTAGGACCCCGGACAGGGCATGGCTACACCTTC.

This chain uses TRBV12-3 or TRBV12-4 with TRBJ1-4, with D perhaps TRBD1 (5 bases). Trimming left V 3 bases short and J 6 bases short, with 14 bases between. CDR3 size: 15 residues. In DNA form, the CDR3 reads TGTGCCAGCAGTTTTCGAGGGCAGGGCTATGAAAAACTGTTTTTT. As protein: CASSFRGQGYEKLFF.

The J gene is TRBJ2-1, the V gene TRBV20-1, with 11 bases fitting TRBD2. Losses at the gene ends were 5 bases for V and 6 bases for J; bases not matched to a gene: 18. The CDR3 loop spans 18 amino acids. CDR1 is DFQATT, CDR2 SNEGSKA, per germline (reference sequence). For the CDR3, the DNA is TGCAGTGCTCGAGGCGCTAGCGGGGGGCCTATAGACCCCAATGAGCAGTTCTTC. Amino acid sequence: CSARGASGGPIDPNEQFF.

The table lists this clonotype with many counts. CDR3 sequence (DNA): TGTGCCAGCAGTTCCAATGAGGCCGATACGCAGTATTTT. As protein: CASSSNEADTQYF. The genes are TRBV6-2 or TRBV6-3 and TRBJ2-3, with D hard to call. The V gene lost 4 bases and the J gene lost 6 bases, with 11 bases spanning the gap. This CDR3 is built from 13 residues. Per the germline V gene, CDR1 is MNHEY and CDR2 is SVGEGT.

The V gene is TRBV10-3, the J gene TRBJ2-5; D may match TRBD1 or TRBD2 (5 bases each). The CDR3 is 14 amino acids. V lost 4 bases to trimming and J lost 5 bases, with 14 bases between them. Germline values: CDR1 ENHRY, CDR2 SYGVKD. The CDR3 region has the DNA TGTGCCATCAGTGTAACCAGGGAGAATGAGACCCAGTACTTC. This sequence encodes CAISVTRENETQYF.

The chain uses TRBV11-3 and TRBJ2-7, with D possibly matching TRBD2 (6 bases). Germline CDR1 and CDR2: SGHNT and YENEEA. The CDR3 loop spans 15 amino acids. V lost 5 bases and J lost 0, with 14 bases in between. Here the CDR3 DNA reads TGTGCCAGCAGCCAATTGTCCGGGGGCTCCTACGAGCAGTACTTC. It translates to CASSQLSGGSYEQYF. The whole variable domain, remainder taken from reference TRBV11-3 and TRBJ2-7, is EAGVVQSPRYKIIEKKQPVAFWCNPISGHNTLYWYLQNLGQGPELLIRYENEEAVDDSQLPKDRFSAERLKGVDSTLKIQPAELGDSAVYLCASSQLSGGSYEQYFGPGTRLTVT.